The 18 T cell receptor beta chains below were found in one sample sequenced in a study of shared clonotypes between healthy human individuals. The data were produced by immunoSEQ multiplex PCR, yet TCRdb's version contains in-frame clones alone and is incomplete. The sample has about 680,000 clones, 92% seen once. CD45RO negativity and positive selection for CCR7 defined naive CD8 cells, a population that excluded terminally differentiated effector memory CD45RA+ cells. Sequencing was performed on naive CD8+ T cells sorted from blood. Every receptor here comes from a man aged 25-45 years in good health.

The J gene is TRBJ1-2, the V gene TRBV7-2; no clear D. CDR3 length: 13 residues. The germline V gene encodes CDR1 SGHTA and CDR2 FQGNSA. The germline V and J ends were trimmed by 4 bases and 4 bases, with 10 bases remaining between them. CDR3 sequence: CASSSSRAYGYTF. CDR3 sequence (DNA): TGTGCCAGCAGCTCCTCCCGGGCCTATGGCTACACCTTC.

This chain connects TRBV19 to TRBJ1-5, with D possibly matching TRBD1 (5 bases). V lost 7 bases and J 6 bases, leaving 13 bases between the germline ends. This CDR3 is 13 amino acids long. From germline, CDR1 is LNHDA and CDR2 SQIVND (reference sequence). The chain's CDR3 is CASNQGLIQPQHF. In DNA form, the CDR3 reads TGTGCCAGTAATCAGGGATTGATTCAGCCCCAGCATTTT.

This chain uses TRBV27 with TRBJ2-7, with 10 bases that match TRBD2. After removal of 4 bases from V and 4 bases from J, the junction contained 7 bases not matched to a gene. CDR1 and CDR2 (germline): MNHEY, SMNVEV (reference sequence). The CDR3 is made up of 15 amino acids. The CDR3 DNA is TGTGCCAGCAGTTCCCCAACTAGCGGGGCTTACGAGCAGTACTTC. This codes for CASSSPTSGAYEQYF.

CDR3 amino acids: CASRDPDTEKLFF. The CDR3 DNA reads TGTGCCAGTAGGGACCCCGACACCGAAAAACTGTTTTTT. The V and J genes are TRBV6-4 and TRBJ1-4; D perhaps matches TRBD1 (5 bases). CDR3 length equals 13 residues. V was pared by 9 bases and J by 8 bases, with 16 bases between. Germline V gene sequence: CDR1 MRHNA, CDR2 SNTAGT.

The genes are TRBV7-3 and TRBJ1-1; perhaps TRBD1 as D (6 bases). The CDR3 length is 15 residues. Germline values: CDR1 SGHTA, CDR2 FQGTGA. Trimming took off 2 bases at V and 1 base at J, with 11 bases between the two ends. This CDR3 reads CASSLETGGNTEAFF. CDR3 bases: TGTGCCAGCAGCTTAGAGACAGGCGGGAACACTGAAGCTTTCTTT.

As concerns this clone: The sample carries other DNA sequences with the same CDR3. The chain links TRBV5-1 to TRBJ2-7; the match to TRBD2 covers 9 bases. V shed 2 bases and J 0 bases; nucleotides not matched to a gene: 3. CDR3 size: 15 residues. Germline V gene lookup returns CDR1 SGHRS and CDR2 YFSETQ. This CDR3 is CASSFFSGSSYEQYF. CDR3 nucleotide sequence: TGCGCCAGCAGCTTTTTTAGCGGGAGCTCCTACGAGCAGTACTTC.

CDR3 in amino acids: CASSPPAGPTVETQYF. Here the CDR3 DNA reads TGTGCCAGCTCACCACCCGCTGGCCCGACGGTAGAGACCCAGTACTTC. J is TRBJ2-5 and V is TRBV18; unclear D gene. The CDR3 length is 16 residues. Trimming took off 0 bases at V and 4 bases at J, with 15 bases between the two ends. The V gene's germline CDR1 is KGHSH and CDR2 LQKENI. Filled out from reference TRBV18 and TRBJ2-5, the complete variable domain reads NAGVMQNPRHLVRRRGQEARLRCSPMKGHSHVYWYRQLPEEGLKFMVYLQKENIIDESGMPKERFSAEFPKEGPSILRIQQVVRGDSAAYFCASSPPAGPTVETQYFGPGTRLLVL.

V and J are TRBV11-2 and TRBJ1-1, with a weak D call TRBD1 (5 bases). CDR1 SGHAT and CDR2 FQNNGV come from the germline V gene. The CDR3 runs 17 residues. V lost 1 base and J lost 1, with 16 bases in between. The CDR3, as DNA: TGTGCCAGCAGCTTAGGGAGGGGCAGGGATTCGAACACTGAAGCTTTCTTT. It encodes CASSLGRGRDSNTEAFF.

Turning to this clone: The junction departs from germline at one end; a sequencing error may be responsible. This chain uses TRBV7-2 with TRBJ2-5, with TRBD2 matching over 7 bases. The CDR3 length is 16 residues. Germline V gives CDR1 SGHTA, CDR2 FQGNSA. CDR3 loop: CASGFWWEGLQETQYF. Written as DNA, the CDR3 is TGTGCCAGCGGCTTTTGGTGGGAGGGCCTTCAGGAGACCCAGTACTTC.

The V and J genes are TRBV28 and TRBJ2-7, with D possibly TRBD1 on 6 matching bases. This CDR3 contains 12 residues. The germline V and J ends were trimmed by 7 bases and 3 bases, with 10 bases remaining between them. CDR1 and CDR2 from the germline V gene are MDHEN and SYDVKM. This CDR3 is CASTDSGYEQYF. CDR3 DNA: TGTGCCAGCACGGACAGTGGCTACGAGCAGTACTTC.

This clone was detected only once. Other DNA sequences within the sample encode an identical CDR3. The genes are TRBV7-9 and TRBJ2-7; 9 nucleotides align to TRBD1. The germline V gene encodes CDR1 SEHNR and CDR2 FQNEAQ (reference sequence). The V gene end was trimmed by 6 bases and the J gene end by 4 bases; junction bases not matched to a gene: 7. This CDR3 region has 14 residues. The CDR3 bases are TGTGCCAGCAGTTCGGGACAGGGCCCGTACGAGCAGTACTTC. Translation: CASSSGQGPYEQYF.

This chain connects TRBV9 to TRBJ2-1; TRBD2 matches 11 bases. The germline CDR1 and CDR2 sequences are SGDLS and YYNGEE. V gave up 0 bases and J gave up 3 bases; unmatched junction bases: 5. There are 17 residues in the CDR3. The CDR3, as DNA: TGTGCCAGCAGCGTAGTTGGGGGACTAGCGGACTACAATGAGCAGTTCTTC. This translates into CASSVVGGLADYNEQFF.

The CDR3 sequence: CASTKSGGGTEAFF. The CDR3 region has the DNA TGTGCCAGCACTAAGAGCGGGGGAGGCACTGAAGCTTTCTTT. The genes are TRBV6-5 and TRBJ1-1; possibly TRBD1 for D (5 bases). Looked up from germline, CDR1 is MNHEY and CDR2 is SVGAGI. This CDR3 region has 14 residues. Trimming removed 7 bases at V and 4 bases at J, with 16 bases between.

This clone was seen a few times. This chain uses TRBV5-6 with TRBJ2-7, with D possibly called TRBD1 or TRBD2 (5 bases each). Germline V CDR1 and CDR2: SGHDT, YYEEEE. V was trimmed by 6 bases and J by 3 bases, leaving 10 bases between them. CDR3 length: 12 amino acids. As DNA, the CDR3 is TGTGCCAGCACCCTTGGGGGCTACGAGCAGTACTTC. This translates into CASTLGGYEQYF.

CDR3 DNA sequence: TGTGCCAGCATCCCGGGACTGAGCACAGATACGCAGTATTTT. This gives the protein CASIPGLSTDTQYF. The chain has TRBV21-1 and TRBJ2-3; the D call TRBD2 from the table was never checked on the DNA. TRBV21-1 is a known pseudogene. The CDR3 contains 14 residues.

The chain joins TRBV5-4 to TRBJ2-7, with TRBD1 as a possible D gene (6 bases). V was clipped by 3 bases and J by 4 bases, with 14 bases between them. From germline, CDR1 is SGHNT and CDR2 YYREEE (reference sequence). The CDR3 extends over 14 amino acids. The CDR3 here is CASSWGSGEYEQYF. CDR3 nucleotide sequence: TGTGCCAGCAGCTGGGGGTCAGGGGAGTACGAGCAGTACTTC.

This clone was counted a few times. The chain links TRBV7-9 to TRBJ2-2; 11 bases map to TRBD1. The CDR3 runs to 15 residues. Unmatched junction bases numbered 6, after V lost 5 bases and J lost 7 bases. CDR1 SEHNR and CDR2 FQNEAQ come from the germline V gene (reference sequence). The chain's CDR3 is CASSPGQGEGGELFF. The CDR3 coding sequence is TGTGCCAGCAGCCCGGGACAGGGGGAAGGCGGGGAGCTGTTTTTT.

The chain combines TRBV6-1 with TRBJ1-2; a weak D match, TRBD1 (5 bases). V was trimmed by 6 bases and J by 4 bases, leaving 15 bases between them. The CDR3 has 14 amino acids. The germline V gene has CDR1 MNHNS and CDR2 SASEGT. DNA of the CDR3: TGTGCCAGCAGCTCCCCGGGGGGTAGCTATGGCTACACCTTC. It is translated as CASSSPGGSYGYTF.